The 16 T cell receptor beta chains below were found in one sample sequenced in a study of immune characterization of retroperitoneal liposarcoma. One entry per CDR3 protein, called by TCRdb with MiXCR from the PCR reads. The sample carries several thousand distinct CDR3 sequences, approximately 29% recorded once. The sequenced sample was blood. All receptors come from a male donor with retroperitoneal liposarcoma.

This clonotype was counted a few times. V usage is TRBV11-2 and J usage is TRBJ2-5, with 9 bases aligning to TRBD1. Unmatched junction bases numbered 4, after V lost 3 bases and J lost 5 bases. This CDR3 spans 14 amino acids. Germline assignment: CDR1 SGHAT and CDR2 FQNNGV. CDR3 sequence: CASSFGQGWETQYF. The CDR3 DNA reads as TGTGCCAGCAGCTTCGGACAGGGGTGGGAGACCCAGTACTTC.

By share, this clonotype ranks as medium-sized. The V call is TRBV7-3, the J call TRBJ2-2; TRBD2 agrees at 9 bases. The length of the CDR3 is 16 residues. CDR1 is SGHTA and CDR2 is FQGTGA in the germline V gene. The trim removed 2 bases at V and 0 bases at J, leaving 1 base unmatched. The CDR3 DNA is TGTGCCAGCAGCTTACTAGCGGGATCGAACACCGGGGAGCTGTTTTTT. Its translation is CASSLLAGSNTGELFF.

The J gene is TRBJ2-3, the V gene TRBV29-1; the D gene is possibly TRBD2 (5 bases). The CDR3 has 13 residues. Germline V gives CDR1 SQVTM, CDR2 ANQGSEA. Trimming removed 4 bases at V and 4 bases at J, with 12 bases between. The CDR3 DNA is TGCAGCGTTGGACTCGAGGGTCCAGATACGCAGTATTTT. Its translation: CSVGLEGPDTQYF.

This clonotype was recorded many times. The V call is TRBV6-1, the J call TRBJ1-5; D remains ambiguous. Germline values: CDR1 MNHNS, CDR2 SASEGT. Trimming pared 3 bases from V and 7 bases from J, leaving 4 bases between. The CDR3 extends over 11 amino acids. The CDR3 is CASSDKQPQHF. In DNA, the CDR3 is TGTGCCAGCAGTGACAAACAGCCCCAGCATTTT.

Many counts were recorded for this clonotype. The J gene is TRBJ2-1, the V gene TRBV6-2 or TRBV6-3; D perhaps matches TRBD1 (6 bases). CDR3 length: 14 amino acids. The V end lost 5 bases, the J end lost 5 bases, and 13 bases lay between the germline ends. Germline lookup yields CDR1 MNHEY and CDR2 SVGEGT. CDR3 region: CASSTTGPDNEQFF. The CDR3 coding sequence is TGTGCCAGCAGTACCACAGGGCCCGACAATGAGCAGTTCTTC.

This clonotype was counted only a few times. The CDR3 sequence: CASNILSTDTQYF. The CDR3 nucleotides read TGTGCCAGCAATATCCTTAGCACAGATACGCAGTATTTT. The gene calls are TRBV2 and TRBJ2-3; D is ambiguous. The CDR3 consists of 13 residues. CDR1 SNHLY and CDR2 FYNNEI come from the germline V gene. The germline V and J ends were trimmed by 7 bases and 0 bases, with 8 bases remaining between them.

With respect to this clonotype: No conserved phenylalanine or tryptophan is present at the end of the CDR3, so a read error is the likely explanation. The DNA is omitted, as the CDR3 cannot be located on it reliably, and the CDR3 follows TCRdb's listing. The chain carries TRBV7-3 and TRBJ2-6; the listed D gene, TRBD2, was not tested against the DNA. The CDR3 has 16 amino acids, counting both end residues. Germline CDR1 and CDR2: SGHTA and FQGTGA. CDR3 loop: CASSYPGGLYEQYFGA.

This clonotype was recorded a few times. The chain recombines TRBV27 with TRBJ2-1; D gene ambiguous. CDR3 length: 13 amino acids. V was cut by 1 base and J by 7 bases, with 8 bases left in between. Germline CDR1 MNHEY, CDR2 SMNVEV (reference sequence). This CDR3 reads CASSLYSENEQFF. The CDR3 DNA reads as TGTGCCAGCAGTTTATACAGCGAGAATGAGCAGTTCTTC.

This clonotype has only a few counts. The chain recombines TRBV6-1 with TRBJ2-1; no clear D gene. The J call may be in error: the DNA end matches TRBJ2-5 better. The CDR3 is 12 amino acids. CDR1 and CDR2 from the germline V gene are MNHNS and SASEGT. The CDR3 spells CASSEIWETQYF. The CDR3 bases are TGTGCCAGCAGTGAAATTTGGGAGACCCAGTACTTC.

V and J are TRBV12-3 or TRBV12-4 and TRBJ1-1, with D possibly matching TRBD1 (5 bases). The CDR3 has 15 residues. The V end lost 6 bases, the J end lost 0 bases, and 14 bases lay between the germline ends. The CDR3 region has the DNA TGTGCCAGCAGCGGGACGGCTGACATGAACACTGAAGCTTTCTTT. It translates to CASSGTADMNTEAFF.

The CDR3 nucleotides read TGTGCCAGCAGTTCCGACAGGAGTGGAAACACCATATATTTT. It codes for CASSSDRSGNTIYF. The chain uses TRBV6-5 and TRBJ1-3; TRBD1 is a possible D gene (6 bases). The CDR3 runs 14 residues. Trimming left V 4 bases short and J 3 bases short, with 10 bases between. CDR1 is MNHEY, CDR2 SVGAGI, per germline.

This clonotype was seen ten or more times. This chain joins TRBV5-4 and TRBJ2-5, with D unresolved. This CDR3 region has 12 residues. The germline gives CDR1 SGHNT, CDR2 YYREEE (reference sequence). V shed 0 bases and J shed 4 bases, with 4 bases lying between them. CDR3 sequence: CASSLGRETQYF. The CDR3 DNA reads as TGTGCCAGCAGCTTGGGGAGAGAGACCCAGTACTTC.

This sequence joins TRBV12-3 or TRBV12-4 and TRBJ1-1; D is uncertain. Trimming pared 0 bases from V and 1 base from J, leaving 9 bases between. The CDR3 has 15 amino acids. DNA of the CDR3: TGTGCCAGCAGTTTAGCCGCACACGGGAACACTGAAGCTTTCTTT. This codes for CASSLAAHGNTEAFF.

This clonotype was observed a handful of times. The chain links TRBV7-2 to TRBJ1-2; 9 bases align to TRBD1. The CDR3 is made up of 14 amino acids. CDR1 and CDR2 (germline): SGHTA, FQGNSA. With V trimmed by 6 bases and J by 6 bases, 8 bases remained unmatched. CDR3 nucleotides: TGTGCCAGCAGGGCTACCGGGACAGGGAATGGCTACACCTTC. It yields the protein CASRATGTGNGYTF.

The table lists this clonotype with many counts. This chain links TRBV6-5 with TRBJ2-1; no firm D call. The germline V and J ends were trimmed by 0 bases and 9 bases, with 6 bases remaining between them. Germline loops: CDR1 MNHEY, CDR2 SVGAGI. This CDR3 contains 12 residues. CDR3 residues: CASSYSGLEQFF. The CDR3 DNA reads TGTGCCAGCAGTTACTCCGGGCTTGAGCAGTTCTTC.

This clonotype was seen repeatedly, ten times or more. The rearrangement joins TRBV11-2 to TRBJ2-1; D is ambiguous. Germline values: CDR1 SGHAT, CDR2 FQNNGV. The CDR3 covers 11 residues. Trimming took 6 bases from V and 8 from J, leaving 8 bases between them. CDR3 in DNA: TGTGCCAGCAGTTCTCGGGATGAGCAGTTCTTC. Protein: CASSSRDEQFF.